This passage covers 30 T cell receptor beta chains from one sample sequenced in a study of T-cell reconstitution after alpha-beta-depleted transplantation in children. This sample's TCRbeta library carried unique molecular identifier barcodes. TCRdb analysed the PCR reads with MiXCR anew, one entry per CDR3 protein. The repertoire holds fewer than 550,000 distinct CDR3 sequences, with roughly 16% as singletons. The sample here was PBMCs, mostly from graft donor cells, taken 360 days after TCRalphabeta/CD19-depleted stem cell transplant. These receptors came from a boy under three years old who had a stem cell transplant for Wiskott-Aldrich syndrome, so the T cells may come from the graft donor.

The rearrangement links TRBV28 to TRBJ2-3; the match to TRBD1 covers 9 bases. Trimming removed 5 bases from V and 0 bases from J; junction bases left unmatched: 9. CDR1 is MDHEN and CDR2 is SYDVKM in the germline V gene. The CDR3 covers 17 residues. The CDR3 DNA is TGTGCCAGCAGTCCTACATACGACAGGGGGAGCACAGATACGCAGTATTTT. Protein sequence: CASSPTYDRGSTDTQYF.

This clonotype was picked up one time. This chain links TRBV10-3 with TRBJ2-7, with 7 nucleotides matching TRBD1. The germline gives CDR1 ENHRY, CDR2 SYGVKD. J was trimmed by 4 bases and V by 6 bases; bases with no gene match: 12. The CDR3 runs 15 residues. The CDR3 spells CAISTTTGQPYEQYF. The CDR3 DNA sequence: TGTGCCATCAGCACCACGACGGGACAGCCTTACGAGCAGTACTTC.

The chain uses TRBV4-1 and TRBJ2-6; D could derive from TRBD1 or TRBD2 (6 bases each). The CDR3 is 16 amino acids. The germline CDR1 and CDR2 sequences are MGHRA and YSYEKL. V was pared by 5 bases and J by 0 bases, with 11 bases between. CDR3 sequence reads: CASSLGGRSGANVLTF. The CDR3 bases are TGCGCCAGCAGCTTAGGGGGGCGCTCTGGGGCCAACGTCCTGACTTTC.

This clonotype came up a few times. The rearrangement uses TRBV7-8 and TRBJ2-1; D ambiguous. Trimming took off 0 bases at V and 6 bases at J, with 9 bases between the two ends. CDR3 length: 14 residues. The V gene's germline CDR1 is SGHVS and CDR2 FQNEAQ. This chain's CDR3 is CASSLALPTNEQFF. Written as DNA, the CDR3 is TGTGCCAGCAGCTTAGCGCTCCCGACCAATGAGCAGTTCTTC.

This clonotype was found many times. The gene calls are TRBV2 and TRBJ2-2; maybe TRBD2 (5 bases). Trimming shortened V by 2 bases and J by 4 bases, and 14 bases separated the two germline ends. CDR1 and CDR2 from the germline V gene are SNHLY and FYNNEI. The CDR3 runs 16 residues. The CDR3 loop reads CASSERTPWGTGELFF. CDR3 bases: TGTGCCAGCAGTGAACGGACTCCTTGGGGCACCGGGGAGCTGTTTTTT.

The chain is built from TRBV20-1 and TRBJ2-1; 11 bases are shared with TRBD2. The CDR3 has 16 amino acids. The ends lost 6 bases at V and 7 bases at J; junction bases unmatched: 14. Per the germline V gene, CDR1 is DFQATT and CDR2 is SNEGSKA (reference sequence). The CDR3 reads CSATDPSGRTWNEQFF. The CDR3 bases are TGCAGTGCAACTGACCCTAGCGGGAGGACGTGGAATGAGCAGTTCTTC.

The rearrangement uses TRBV5-1 and TRBJ2-7, with unresolved D. The germline V gene has CDR1 SGHRS and CDR2 YFSETQ. V was trimmed by 5 bases and J by 0 bases, leaving 15 bases between them. The CDR3 totals 15 residues. This CDR3 is CASSPKPGYSYEQYF. CDR3 bases: TGCGCCAGCAGTCCAAAACCGGGTTACTCCTACGAGCAGTACTTC.

The genes are TRBV28 and TRBJ2-1, with 12 bases matching TRBD2. The germline gives CDR1 MDHEN, CDR2 SYDVKM. The CDR3 is made up of 14 amino acids. V trimming: 6 bases; J trimming: 8 bases; junction bases outside the gene matches: 5. The CDR3 DNA reads as TGTGCCAGCAGAAGACTAGCGGGGGAACATGAGCAGTTCTTC. This encodes CASRRLAGEHEQFF.

This clonotype has a handful of counts. The gene calls are TRBV3-1 and TRBJ2-3, with D tentatively TRBD1 or TRBD2 (6 bases each). The V gene's germline CDR1 is LGHDT and CDR2 YNNKEL (reference sequence). Trimming cost V 3 bases and J 1 base, with 11 bases left between them. The CDR3 is made up of 15 amino acids. The CDR3 spells CASSHRGRGTDTQYF. The CDR3 DNA follows: TGTGCCAGCAGCCACCGGGGGCGTGGCACAGATACGCAGTATTTT.

At least ten counts were recorded for this clonotype. The chain employs TRBV10-3 and TRBJ2-5; 8 positions agree with TRBD2. Per the germline V gene, CDR1 is ENHRY and CDR2 is SYGVKD. V dropped 7 bases and J dropped 5; count of bases not matched to a gene: 12. The CDR3 is 15 residues long. DNA of the CDR3: TGTGCCATCAAAAAACAAGACCGACTAGCGGAGACCCAGTACTTC. Its translation: CAIKKQDRLAETQYF.

V and J are TRBV24-1 and TRBJ2-5, with TRBD1 matching over 9 bases. The CDR3 loop spans 17 amino acids. From germline, CDR1 is KGHDR and CDR2 SFDVKD. The V and J ends lost 4 bases and 2 bases, in that order; junction bases with no gene match: 10. CDR3 in amino acids: CATSEDRGQARQETQYF. The CDR3 DNA reads as TGTGCCACCAGTGAGGACAGGGGCCAAGCCAGACAAGAGACCCAGTACTTC.

This chain connects TRBV24-1 to TRBJ2-1, with TRBD2 matching over 11 bases. This CDR3 contains 21 residues. The germline V gene encodes CDR1 KGHDR and CDR2 SFDVKD. Losses at the gene ends were 6 bases for V and 0 bases for J; bases not matched to a gene: 18. CDR3 residues: CATSPRRASSGGPSSYNEQFF. Here the CDR3 DNA reads TGTGCCACCAGTCCTCGTCGGGCTTCTAGCGGGGGGCCTAGCTCCTACAATGAGCAGTTCTTC.

This clonotype showed up just a few times. The chain has TRBV18 and TRBJ2-7; 7 bases are shared with TRBD1. The CDR3 sequence is 15 residues long. V dropped 4 bases and J dropped 3; count of bases not matched to a gene: 9. Germline V gives CDR1 KGHSH, CDR2 LQKENI. CDR3 sequence: CASSQGQPKVYEQYF. For the CDR3, the DNA is TGTGCCAGCTCACAGGGACAGCCAAAGGTCTACGAGCAGTACTTC.

This clonotype occurred a few times. V is TRBV12-3 or TRBV12-4 and J is TRBJ2-2; D is unclear. Between the trimmed V and J ends, which lost 6 bases and 4 bases, there was a span of 9 bases. The CDR3 contains 13 residues. CDR3 in DNA: TGTGCCAGCAGCCCCTGGGCCACCGGGGAGCTGTTTTTT. Residues: CASSPWATGELFF.

V usage is TRBV5-1 and J usage is TRBJ2-5; 7 bases match TRBD1. V lost 0 bases to trimming and J lost 2 bases; unmatched junction nucleotides: 4. In germline, CDR1 is SGHRS, CDR2 YFSETQ. This CDR3 region has 15 residues. The CDR3 nucleotides read TGCGCCAGCAGCTTGGCCTTGGGACAGCAAGAGACCCAGTACTTC. Residues: CASSLALGQQETQYF.

This clonotype was observed a handful of times. The chain links TRBV5-1 to TRBJ2-7, with 8 bases fitting TRBD1. Per germline, CDR1 SGHRS and CDR2 YFSETQ. The CDR3 runs to 16 residues. The V and J ends lost 1 base and 0 bases, in that order; junction bases with no gene match: 6. This CDR3 reads CASSLWPTGASYEQYF. The CDR3 region has the DNA TGCGCCAGCAGCTTGTGGCCGACAGGGGCCTCCTACGAGCAGTACTTC.

This chain links TRBV5-1 with TRBJ1-6, with 8 bases fitting TRBD1. The CDR3 runs to 17 residues. Germline trimming cut 1 base from V and 0 bases from J; bases unmatched to any gene: 3. Germline CDR1 SGHRS, CDR2 YFSETQ. This CDR3 is CASSLRTGSSYNSPLHF. The CDR3 DNA is TGCGCCAGCAGCTTGAGGACAGGGAGCTCCTATAATTCACCCCTCCACTTT.

This clonotype was recorded a few times. J is TRBJ2-7 and V is TRBV3-1; unclear D gene. Trimming took off 1 base at V and 0 bases at J, with 10 bases between the two ends. The CDR3 spans 15 residues. Germline-derived CDR1 and CDR2 are LGHDT and YNNKEL (reference sequence). The CDR3 loop is CASSQGVRRSYEQYF. The CDR3 DNA reads TGTGCCAGCAGCCAAGGGGTGCGCCGCTCCTACGAGCAGTACTTC.

This clonotype was seen only a few times. This sequence joins TRBV4-1 and TRBJ1-6, with D perhaps matching TRBD1 (6 bases). Trimming removed 1 base at V and 4 bases at J, with 14 bases between. This CDR3 contains 17 residues. Germline CDR1 reads MGHRA; CDR2 reads YSYEKL. CDR3 region: CASSQALRQAYNSPLHF. In DNA, the CDR3 is TGCGCCAGCAGCCAAGCTTTGCGACAGGCTTATAATTCACCCCTCCACTTT.

The V call is TRBV23-1, the J call TRBJ1-5, with 9 bases matching TRBD1. TRBV23-1 is an ORF; its function is uncertain. J was trimmed by 3 bases and V by 5 bases; bases with no gene match: 5. The CDR3 has 15 amino acids. The CDR3 loop reads CASSAGTGPNQPQHF. Here the CDR3 DNA reads TGCGCCAGCAGTGCCGGGACAGGGCCCAATCAGCCCCAGCATTTT.

This clonotype was counted only a few times. The V and J genes are TRBV4-1 and TRBJ2-7; D may be TRBD2 (5 bases). The CDR3 contains 12 residues. Looked up from germline, CDR1 is MGHRA and CDR2 is YSYEKL. V lost 3 bases, J lost 7 bases, and 10 bases lay in between. The chain's CDR3 is CASSHRTGEQYF. The CDR3 nucleotides read TGCGCCAGCAGCCACCGGACGGGGGAGCAGTACTTC.

This clonotype was detected a few times. This sequence joins TRBV7-9 and TRBJ2-2; D gene unclear. Germline loops: CDR1 SEHNR, CDR2 FQNEAQ (reference sequence). Trimming removed 5 bases at V and 2 bases at J, with 12 bases between. This CDR3 spans 15 amino acids. The CDR3 DNA follows: TGTGCCAGCAGCCGATCCGGGTCTAACACCGGGGAGCTGTTTTTT. This encodes CASSRSGSNTGELFF.

This clonotype was observed a few times. J is TRBJ2-5 and V is TRBV20-1, with 9 bases fitting TRBD1. The V and J ends lost 0 bases and 7 bases, in that order; junction bases with no gene match: 9. Germline CDR1 and CDR2: DFQATT and SNEGSKA (reference sequence). The CDR3 contains 15 residues. CDR3 nucleotide sequence: TGCAGTGCTAGAGATCGGGACAGGGAAATGGGGACCCAGTACTTC. It is translated as CSARDRDREMGTQYF.

This clonotype was counted many times. The CDR3 DNA reads as TGTGCCAGCAGTTGGAGCAATCAGCCCCAGCATTTT. Residues: CASSWSNQPQHF. The chain employs TRBV12-3 or TRBV12-4 and TRBJ1-5; D is unresolved. The length of the CDR3 is 12 residues. V lost 4 bases, J lost 1 base, and 2 bases lay in between.

The chain combines TRBV11-2 with TRBJ2-2; 7 bases line up with TRBD2. The CDR3 length is 16 residues. The V and J ends lost 5 bases and 7 bases, in that order; junction bases with no gene match: 13. Germline V gene lookup returns CDR1 SGHAT and CDR2 FQNNGV. The CDR3 here is CASSKRNTAGNGELFF. The CDR3 coding sequence is TGTGCCAGCAGCAAACGGAACACAGCGGGGAACGGGGAGCTGTTTTTT.

The DNA of the CDR3 is TGTGCCAGCAGCTTTTGGACAGGGTGGAGAACAGATACGCAGTATTTT. Its protein is CASSFWTGWRTDTQYF. This chain links TRBV7-2 with TRBJ2-3, with 8 bases that match TRBD1. Germline CDR1 is SGHTA and CDR2 is FQGNSA. Trimming took 3 bases from V and 3 from J; bases not matched to a gene: 8. The length of the CDR3 is 16 residues.

Only a few counts were recorded for this clonotype. V is TRBV11-2 and J is TRBJ2-3; 8 bases agree with TRBD2. CDR3 length equals 16 residues. V lost 5 bases and J lost 6; bases outside the gene matches: 13. CDR1 and CDR2 from the germline V gene are SGHAT and FQNNGV. CDR3 region: CASSVGPGLDSDTQYF. The CDR3 DNA reads TGTGCCAGCAGCGTAGGGCCGGGACTAGATTCTGATACGCAGTATTTT.

The V gene is TRBV19, the J gene TRBJ2-7; possible D gene TRBD1, 5 bases. Germline CDR1 LNHDA, CDR2 SQIVND (reference sequence). The CDR3 sequence is 14 residues long. V was cut by 4 bases and J by 3 bases, with 13 bases left in between. The CDR3 protein is CASSTQGIYYEQYF. The CDR3 nucleotides read TGTGCCAGTAGTACTCAGGGTATCTACTACGAGCAGTACTTC.

This clonotype was seen a few times. The chain carries TRBV5-1 and TRBJ2-3, with D hard to call. Germline CDR1 SGHRS, CDR2 YFSETQ. The CDR3 length is 16 residues. V lost 0 bases and J lost 2, with 13 bases in between. In DNA, the CDR3 is TGCGCCAGCAGCTTGGTTCGGCAGTCCAACACAGATACGCAGTATTTT. This translates into CASSLVRQSNTDTQYF. The full variable domain, its missing parts supplied by reference TRBV5-1 and TRBJ2-3, is KAGVTQTPRYLIKTRGQQVTLSCSPISGHRSVSWYQQTPGQGLQFLFEYFSETQRNKGNFPGRFSGRQFSNSRSEMNVSTLELGDSALYLCASSLVRQSNTDTQYFGPGTRLTVL.

A few counts support this clonotype. This rearrangement joins TRBV24-1 to TRBJ2-2; 9 positions match TRBD2. V lost 0 bases, J lost 5 bases, and 6 bases stayed unmatched. CDR3 length: 17 residues. Germline V gene data show CDR1 as KGHDR and CDR2 as SFDVKD. Here the CDR3 reads CATSDLCLAGLTGELFF. In nucleotides, the CDR3 is TGTGCCACCAGTGATTTGTGCCTAGCGGGACTTACCGGGGAGCTGTTTTTT.